The sequence of this T cell receptor beta chain was determined in a study of T-cell memory formation after mild COVID-19. This clonotype was seen a few times. MiXCR, applied by TCRdb to the 5' RACE reads, yields one record per CDR3 protein. Of fewer than 600,000 distinct CDR3 sequences in the sample, less than 25% were seen once. This clonotype was obtained from an adult woman who had mild COVID-19 (a few samples of this study predate the infection). Cell type and time point are not known. Source material: PBMCs or a T cell subset sorted from them (not recorded which).

CDR3 sequence reads: CASSAGVQETQYF. The CDR3 DNA is TGCGCCAGCAGCGCGGGCGTGCAAGAGACCCAGTACTTC. This sequence joins TRBV5-1 and TRBJ2-5; D is perhaps TRBD2 (5 bases). The V gene's germline CDR1 is SGHRS and CDR2 YFSETQ. Deletions cut 4 bases from V and 2 bases from J, with 9 bases between. The CDR3 length is 13 residues.